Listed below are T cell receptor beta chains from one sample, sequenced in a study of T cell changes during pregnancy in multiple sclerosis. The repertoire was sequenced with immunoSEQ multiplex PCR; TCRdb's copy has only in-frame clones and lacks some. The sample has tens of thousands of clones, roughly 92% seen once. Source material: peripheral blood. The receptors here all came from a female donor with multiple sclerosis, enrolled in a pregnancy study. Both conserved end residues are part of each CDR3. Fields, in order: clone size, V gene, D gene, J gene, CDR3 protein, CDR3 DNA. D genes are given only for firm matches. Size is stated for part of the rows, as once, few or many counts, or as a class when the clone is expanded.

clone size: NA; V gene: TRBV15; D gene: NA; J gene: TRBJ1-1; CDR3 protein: CATSRDRTNTEAFF; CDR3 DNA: TGTGCCACCAGCAGAGATAGGACGAACACTGAAGCTTTCTTT
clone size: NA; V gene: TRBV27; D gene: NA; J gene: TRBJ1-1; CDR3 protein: CASSQDLNTEAFF; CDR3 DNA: TGTGCCAGCAGTCAGGATCTGAACACTGAAGCTTTCTTT
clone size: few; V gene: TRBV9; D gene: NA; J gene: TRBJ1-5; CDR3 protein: CASSGPDRNQPQHF; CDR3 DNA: TGTGCCAGCAGCGGCCCGGACAGAAATCAGCCCCAGCATTTT
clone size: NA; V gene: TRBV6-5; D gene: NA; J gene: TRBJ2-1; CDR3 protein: CASSRTVLGHEQFF; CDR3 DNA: TGTGCCAGCAGTCGGACAGTTCTAGGCCATGAGCAGTTCTTC
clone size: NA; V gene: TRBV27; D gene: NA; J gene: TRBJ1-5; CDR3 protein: CASSLAEYSNQPQHF; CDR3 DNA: TGTGCCAGCAGTTTAGCTGAATATAGCAATCAGCCCCAGCATTTT
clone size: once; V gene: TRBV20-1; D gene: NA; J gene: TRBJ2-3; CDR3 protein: CSAKRTTQYF; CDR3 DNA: TGCAGTGCTAAGCGCACTACGCAGTATTTT
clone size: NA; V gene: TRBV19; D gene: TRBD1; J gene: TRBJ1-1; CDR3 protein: CASSANRGTEAFF; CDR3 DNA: TGTGCCAGTAGCGCTAACAGGGGGACTGAAGCTTTCTTT
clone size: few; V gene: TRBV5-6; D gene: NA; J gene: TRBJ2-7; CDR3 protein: CASSRSYEQYF; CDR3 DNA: TGTGCCAGCAGCCGGTCCTACGAGCAGTACTTC
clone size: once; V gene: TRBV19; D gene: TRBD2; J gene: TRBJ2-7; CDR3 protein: CASSMPSGSEQYF; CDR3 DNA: TGTGCCAGTAGTATGCCTAGCGGGAGCGAGCAGTACTTC
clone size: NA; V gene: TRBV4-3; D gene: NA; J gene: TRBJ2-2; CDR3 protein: CASSLVEGTGELFF; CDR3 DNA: TGCGCCAGCAGCCTTGTGGAGGGTACCGGGGAGCTGTTTTTT
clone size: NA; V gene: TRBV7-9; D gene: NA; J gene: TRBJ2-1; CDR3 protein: CASSFSTTNGSHNEQFF; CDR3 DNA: TGTGCCAGCAGCTTTTCGACGACTAACGGGAGCCACAATGAGCAGTTCTTC
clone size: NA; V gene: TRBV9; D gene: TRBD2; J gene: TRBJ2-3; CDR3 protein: CASSPLAGSTDTQYF; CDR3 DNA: TGTGCCAGCAGTCCCCTAGCGGGTAGCACAGATACGCAGTATTTT
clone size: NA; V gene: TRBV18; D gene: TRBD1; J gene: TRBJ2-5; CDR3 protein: CASSPVGLQGNQETQYF; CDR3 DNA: TGTGCCAGCTCACCAGTTGGCCTACAGGGGAACCAAGAGACCCAGTACTTC
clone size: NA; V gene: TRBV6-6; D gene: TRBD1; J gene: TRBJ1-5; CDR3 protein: CASSYGGDRDQPQHF; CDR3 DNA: TGTGCCAGCAGTTACGGTGGGGACAGAGATCAGCCCCAGCATTTT
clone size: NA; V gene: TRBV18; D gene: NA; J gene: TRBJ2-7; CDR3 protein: CASSPGRYEQYF; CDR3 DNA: TGTGCCAGCTCACCAGGTCGGTACGAGCAGTACTTC
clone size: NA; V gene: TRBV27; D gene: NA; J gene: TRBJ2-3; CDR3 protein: CASSFQTGTDTQYF; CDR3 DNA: TGTGCCAGCAGTTTCCAGACGGGGACAGATACGCAGTATTTT
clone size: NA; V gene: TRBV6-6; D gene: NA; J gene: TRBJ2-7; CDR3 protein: CASSSYLDEQYF; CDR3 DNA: TGTGCCAGCAGTTCCTATCTCGACGAGCAGTACTTC
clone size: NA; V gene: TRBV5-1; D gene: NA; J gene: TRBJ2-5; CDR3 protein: CASSFNRVSLRNGTQYF; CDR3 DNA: TGCGCCAGCAGCTTTAATCGAGTGAGCCTTAGAAACGGGACCCAGTACTTC
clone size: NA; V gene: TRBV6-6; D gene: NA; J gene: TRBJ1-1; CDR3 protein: CASSYSVSPNTEAFF; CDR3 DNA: TGTGCCAGCAGTTACTCCGTAAGTCCGAACACTGAAGCTTTCTTT
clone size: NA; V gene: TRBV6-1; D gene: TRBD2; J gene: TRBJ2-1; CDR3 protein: CASILAGLNEQFF; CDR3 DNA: TGTGCCAGCATATTAGCGGGCCTCAATGAGCAGTTCTTC
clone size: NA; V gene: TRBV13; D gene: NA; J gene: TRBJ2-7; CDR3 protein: CASSLGYSGSREQYF; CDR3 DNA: TGTGCCAGCAGCTTGGGATATAGCGGCTCGAGGGAGCAGTACTTC
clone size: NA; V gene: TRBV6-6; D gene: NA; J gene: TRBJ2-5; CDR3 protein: CASSYEETQYF; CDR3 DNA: TGTGCCAGCAGTTACGAAGAGACCCAGTACTTC